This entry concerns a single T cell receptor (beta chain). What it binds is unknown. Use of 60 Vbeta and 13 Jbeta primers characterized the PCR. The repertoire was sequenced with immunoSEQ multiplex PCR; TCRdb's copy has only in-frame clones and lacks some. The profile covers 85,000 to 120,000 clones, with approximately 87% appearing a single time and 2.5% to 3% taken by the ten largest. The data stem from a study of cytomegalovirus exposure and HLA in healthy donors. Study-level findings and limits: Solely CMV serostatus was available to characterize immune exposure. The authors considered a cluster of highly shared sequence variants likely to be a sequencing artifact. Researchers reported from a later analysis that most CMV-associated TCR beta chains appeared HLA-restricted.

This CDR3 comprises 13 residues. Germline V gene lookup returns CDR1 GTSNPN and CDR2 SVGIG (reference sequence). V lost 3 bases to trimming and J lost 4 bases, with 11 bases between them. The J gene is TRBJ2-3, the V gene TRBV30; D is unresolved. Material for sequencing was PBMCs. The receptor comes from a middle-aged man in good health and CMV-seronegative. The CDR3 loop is CAWRAWSADTQYF. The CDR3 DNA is TGTGCCTGGAGAGCCTGGAGCGCAGATACGCAGTATTTT.